These 16 T cell receptor beta chains share one sample of origin, sequenced in a study of T cell responses to AZD1222 COVID-19 vaccine. Sequenced by immunoSEQ multiplex PCR; TCRdb stores in-frame clones only, minus some. The data hold about 140,000 clones, with 80% to 95% observed a single time. Here the sequenced sample was peripheral blood, taken 28 days after the second AZD1222 dose. The receptors originated from an adult who received the AZD1222 COVID-19 vaccine.

V is TRBV27 and J is TRBJ1-6, with D hard to call. The CDR3 totals 16 residues. Per germline, CDR1 MNHEY and CDR2 SMNVEV (reference sequence). V dropped 5 bases and J dropped 7 bases, with 18 bases sitting between them. The CDR3 spells CASSPLVFARNSPLHF. CDR3 nucleotides: TGTGCCAGCAGTCCCCTGGTTTTCGCAAGAAATTCACCCCTCCACTTT.

This chain connects TRBV19 to TRBJ1-1; D gene unclear. CDR1 and CDR2 (germline): LNHDA, SQIVND (reference sequence). The CDR3 has 14 residues. The V gene lost 2 bases and the J gene lost 4 bases, with 11 bases spanning the gap. The CDR3: CASSISRATTEAFF. The CDR3 DNA reads TGTGCCAGTAGTATAAGCAGAGCGACCACTGAAGCTTTCTTT.

V and J are TRBV7-9 and TRBJ1-4; D perhaps matches TRBD1 (6 bases). The V gene's germline CDR1 is SEHNR and CDR2 FQNEAQ (reference sequence). This CDR3 has 16 residues. Between the trimmed V and J ends, which lost 6 bases and 4 bases, there was a span of 18 bases. The CDR3 DNA is TGTGCCAGCAGTCCCCCCCCGGGCAGGGGTAATGAAAAACTGTTTTTT. Translation gives CASSPPPGRGNEKLFF.

The rearrangement joins TRBV4-3 to TRBJ2-1; 12 bases fit TRBD2. The CDR3 is 19 residues long. The junction had 8 bases not matched to a gene; V was cut back by 0 bases and J by 2 bases. Germline V gives CDR1 LGHNA, CDR2 YSLEER. The CDR3 DNA sequence: TGCGCCAGCAGCCAAGATCCACAGGCTAGCGGGAGGGCCTACAATGAGCAGTTCTTC. As protein: CASSQDPQASGRAYNEQFF.

This clone has only one observation. V is TRBV11-2 and J is TRBJ2-5; TRBD1 aligns across 10 bases. There are 15 residues in the CDR3. The germline CDR1 and CDR2 sequences are SGHAT and FQNNGV. J gave up 1 base and V 4 bases, and 3 bases lay outside the gene matches. DNA of the CDR3: TGTGCCAGCAGCTCCGGGACAGGGGCCCAAGAGACCCAGTACTTC. This encodes CASSSGTGAQETQYF.

This rearrangement joins TRBV2 to TRBJ1-3; unclear D gene. V was shortened by 1 base and J by 0 bases, with 7 bases between the two germline ends. The CDR3 runs 15 residues. Per the germline V gene, CDR1 is SNHLY and CDR2 is FYNNEI. The chain's CDR3 is CASSEGRHSGNTIYF. As DNA, the CDR3 is TGTGCCAGCAGTGAAGGACGCCACTCTGGAAACACCATATATTTT.

The chain links TRBV19 to TRBJ1-6, with 7 bases lining up with TRBD1. This CDR3 contains 16 residues. J gave up 0 bases and V 5 bases, and 4 bases lay outside the gene matches. Germline loops: CDR1 LNHDA, CDR2 SQIVND (reference sequence). DNA of the CDR3: TGTGCCAGTAGTCCTCGGGACAGCTCCTATAATTCACCCCTCCACTTT. Translation gives CASSPRDSSYNSPLHF.

The V call is TRBV28, the J call TRBJ2-3, with no clear D. CDR3 size: 13 residues. Germline CDR1 and CDR2: MDHEN and SYDVKM. With 6 bases removed from V and 0 bases from J, the gap between germline ends came to 7 bases. The CDR3 coding sequence is TGTGCCAGCAGAACCATTAGCACAGATACGCAGTATTTT. Translated: CASRTISTDTQYF.

The chain combines TRBV6-5 with TRBJ2-7, with TRBD1 as a possible D gene (5 bases). The CDR3 totals 12 residues. CDR1 and CDR2 from the germline V gene are MNHEY and SVGAGI. V lost 2 bases to trimming and J lost 4 bases, with 6 bases between them. The CDR3 here is CASSYRGYEQYF. The CDR3, as DNA: TGTGCCAGCAGTTACAGGGGATACGAGCAGTACTTC.

The chain joins TRBV28 to TRBJ1-5; no reliable D call. Looked up from germline, CDR1 is MDHEN and CDR2 is SYDVKM. Trimming cost V 1 base and J 1 base, with 8 bases left between them. This CDR3 region has 15 residues. CDR3 residues: CASSLFGRSNQPQHF. Here the CDR3 DNA reads TGTGCCAGCAGTTTATTTGGCAGGAGCAATCAGCCCCAGCATTTT. Variable domain in full (rest from reference TRBV28 and TRBJ1-5): DVKVTQSSRYLVKRTGEKVFLECVQDMDHENMFWYRQDPGLGLRLIYFSYDVKMKEKGDIPEGYSVSREKKERFSLILESASTNQTSMYLCASSLFGRSNQPQHFGDGTRLSIL.

The V and J genes are TRBV2 and TRBJ1-2, with a tentative D call TRBD1 (5 bases). The ends were cut back, 6 bases at V and 13 bases at J, with 12 bases in the middle. From germline, CDR1 is SNHLY and CDR2 FYNNEI. The CDR3 spans 10 residues. The CDR3 spells CASRGRDCTF. DNA of the CDR3: TGTGCCAGCAGGGGCAGGGATTGCACCTTC.

The chain joins TRBV18 to TRBJ2-1, with D possibly being TRBD1 or TRBD2 (5 bases each). The CDR3 totals 15 residues. From germline, CDR1 is KGHSH and CDR2 LQKENI. The ends were cut back, 0 bases at V and 8 bases at J, with 14 bases in the middle. DNA of the CDR3: TGTGCCAGCTCACCACCGGTGGGACCTTCACATGAGCAGTTCTTC. It yields the protein CASSPPVGPSHEQFF. Based on the CDR3 plus reference TRBV18 and TRBJ2-1, the full variable domain is NAGVMQNPRHLVRRRGQEARLRCSPMKGHSHVYWYRQLPEEGLKFMVYLQKENIIDESGMPKERFSAEFPKEGPSILRIQQVVRGDSAAYFCASSPPVGPSHEQFFGPGTRLTVL.

The V gene is TRBV19, the J gene TRBJ1-1; 9 nucleotides line up with TRBD1. J lost 4 bases, V lost 4 bases, and 7 bases had no gene match. The CDR3 is made up of 15 amino acids. CDR1 and CDR2 (germline): LNHDA, SQIVND (reference sequence). The CDR3 bases are TGTGCCAGTAGTACAACAGGGGGCAGGGTCACTGAAGCTTTCTTT. It encodes CASSTTGGRVTEAFF.

J is TRBJ2-3 and V is TRBV10-3; 10 bases are shared with TRBD1. V was pared by 10 bases and J by 5 bases, with 9 bases of the junction left unmatched. The CDR3 length is 14 residues. Looked up from germline, CDR1 is ENHRY and CDR2 is SYGVKD. The CDR3 loop reads CATRQGAEQDTQYF. CDR3 bases: TGTGCCACACGACAGGGGGCCGAACAAGATACGCAGTATTTT.

This chain uses TRBV3-1 (or the pseudogene TRBV3-2) with TRBJ2-1; no firm D call. The ends were cut back, 0 bases at V and 9 bases at J, with 6 bases in the middle. The CDR3 loop spans 12 amino acids. CDR1 and CDR2 (germline): LGHDT, YNNKEL (reference sequence). Written as DNA, the CDR3 is TGTGCCAGCAGCCAAGAAAGAAGTGAGCAGTTCTTC. This codes for CASSQERSEQFF.

Only one count was recorded for this clone. The J gene is TRBJ1-4, the V gene TRBV19; TRBD1 matches at 7 bases. CDR1 and CDR2 (germline): LNHDA, SQIVND (reference sequence). The junction had 3 bases not matched to a gene; V was cut back by 1 base and J by 7 bases. This CDR3 comprises 14 residues. CDR3 amino acids: CASSIGGGREKLFF. The CDR3 nucleotides are TGTGCCAGTAGTATAGGAGGGGGCCGTGAAAAACTGTTTTTT.